The present T cell receptor (beta chain) was sequenced within a study of shared T cell receptors in the human thymus. This clone was seen only once. The table came from immunoSEQ multiplex PCR; TCRdb's copy has only in-frame clones and leaves some out. The sample has hundreds of thousands of clones, roughly 90% seen once. Germline V lookup: CDR1 MNHEY, CDR2 SMNVEV (reference sequence). Between the trimmed V and J ends, which lost 6 bases and 2 bases, there was a span of 17 bases. CDR3 length: 15 amino acids. These same records also appear under a second study, on human thymus T cells. That publication notes: Infants, healthy and Finnish, who were having corrective surgery for congenital heart defects served as donors. Thymic samples were excised during corrective heart operations. The related literature has documented a marked overlap of thymic repertoires among unrelated individuals.

The V gene is TRBV27, the J gene TRBJ2-7, with D tentatively TRBD1 (6 bases). This clonotype was sampled from a boy under two years old with a congenital heart defect. The sample comprised thymocytes. Written as DNA, the CDR3 is TGTGCCAGCAGCCTCAGGGCCTGGACAGCCTACGAGCAGTACTTC. Protein: CASSLRAWTAYEQYF.